The 29 T cell receptor beta chains reported below all come from one sample, sequenced in a study of blood T cell repertoires in COVID-19. Only in-frame clones appear in the TCRdb table, and some are missing; sequencing was by immunoSEQ multiplex PCR. The data show about 220,000 clones, around 80% seen once. Material for sequencing was peripheral blood. All receptors come from a human donor in a cohort sampled during active COVID-19.

The chain couples TRBV28 to TRBJ1-5; D is unclear. CDR3 length equals 12 residues. The germline V gene has CDR1 MDHEN and CDR2 SYDVKM. V was cut by 7 bases and J by 7 bases, with 11 bases left in between. The CDR3 nucleotides are TGTGCCAGCACTCTCATTGGCCAGCCCCAGCATTTT. It translates to CASTLIGQPQHF. The variable domain in full, completed from reference TRBV28 and TRBJ1-5, reads DVKVTQSSRYLVKRTGEKVFLECVQDMDHENMFWYRQDPGLGLRLIYFSYDVKMKEKGDIPEGYSVSREKKERFSLILESASTNQTSMYLCASTLIGQPQHFGDGTRLSIL.

V is TRBV24-1 and J is TRBJ2-2; TRBD2 is a possible D gene (6 bases). The CDR3 extends over 15 amino acids. Germline V gives CDR1 KGHDR, CDR2 SFDVKD. Trimming took 0 bases from V and 5 from J, leaving 9 bases between them. CDR3 in amino acids: CATSDLTGETGELFF. The CDR3 DNA reads TGTGCCACCAGTGATTTGACGGGGGAGACCGGGGAGCTGTTTTTT.

V and J are TRBV3-1 (or the pseudogene TRBV3-2) and TRBJ2-7; 10 nucleotides line up with TRBD2. Germline CDR1 and CDR2: LGHDT and YNNKEL (reference sequence). The CDR3 spans 15 residues. Trimming at V came to 4 bases and at J to 2 bases, leaving 5 bases not matched to a gene. CDR3 DNA: TGTGCCAGCAGCCTCTGGACTAGCGGCACCTACGAGCAGTACTTC. Translating it yields CASSLWTSGTYEQYF.

The chain couples TRBV28 to TRBJ2-3, with D possibly being TRBD2 (6 bases). Trimming removed 3 bases from V and 4 bases from J, with 14 bases in between. This CDR3 spans 15 amino acids. The germline V gene encodes CDR1 MDHEN and CDR2 SYDVKM. In DNA, the CDR3 is TGTGCCAGCAGTTTCCAGGGAGGTGGCCCAGATACGCAGTATTTT. The encoded protein is CASSFQGGGPDTQYF. Full variable domain (outside the CDR3, taken from reference TRBV28 and TRBJ2-3): DVKVTQSSRYLVKRTGEKVFLECVQDMDHENMFWYRQDPGLGLRLIYFSYDVKMKEKGDIPEGYSVSREKKERFSLILESASTNQTSMYLCASSFQGGGPDTQYFGPGTRLTVL.

This clone has only a few counts. The rearrangement uses TRBV19 and TRBJ2-4; possibly TRBD2 for D (6 bases). CDR1 and CDR2 from the germline V gene are LNHDA and SQIVND (reference sequence). V lost 5 bases and J lost 5, with 22 bases in between. The CDR3 has 17 amino acids. CDR3 DNA: TGTGCCAGTAGTCCAGGACTATTCTTGGCCTCGGAAAACATTCAGTACTTC. Residues: CASSPGLFLASENIQYF.

In this sample, this clone turned up once. The chain links TRBV6-2 or TRBV6-3 to TRBJ2-1; D ambiguous. This CDR3 has 13 residues. Germline V gene lookup returns CDR1 MNHEY and CDR2 SVGEGT. V was cut by 0 bases and J by 16 bases, with 16 bases left in between. CDR3 nucleotide sequence: TGTGCCAGCAGTTACTCGATCCCCCCTGAAGCCTTCTTC. Its translation is CASSYSIPPEAFF.

CDR3 DNA sequence: TGTGCCAGTAGTATAGCGACAGGGCCGTCCTACAATGAGCAGTTCTTC. This encodes CASSIATGPSYNEQFF. The chain couples TRBV19 to TRBJ2-1, with 7 bases identical to TRBD1. The V gene's germline CDR1 is LNHDA and CDR2 SQIVND (reference sequence). This CDR3 is built from 16 residues. With V trimmed by 1 base and J by 1 base, 4 bases remained unmatched. The variable domain in full, with the rest retrieved from reference TRBV19 and TRBJ2-1, is DGGITQSPKYLFRKEGQNVTLSCEQNLNHDAMYWYRQDPGQGLRLIYYSQIVNDFQKGDIAEGYSVSREKKESFPLTVTSAQKNPTAFYLCASSIATGPSYNEQFFGPGTRLTVL.

The chain employs TRBV5-5 and TRBJ2-7, with D possibly matching TRBD2 (6 bases). Trimming cost V 0 bases and J 6 bases, with 13 bases left between them. Germline assignment: CDR1 SGHKS and CDR2 YYEKEE (reference sequence). This CDR3 is built from 14 residues. The CDR3 here is CASSLDGGYAEQYF. In nucleotides, the CDR3 is TGTGCCAGCAGCTTGGATGGGGGGTATGCCGAGCAGTACTTC.

The V gene is TRBV20-1, the J gene TRBJ1-1; 7 nucleotides agree with TRBD1. Germline loops: CDR1 DFQATT, CDR2 SNEGSKA (reference sequence). V shed 6 bases and J 13 bases; nucleotides not matched to a gene: 11. The CDR3 consists of 11 residues. CDR3 amino acids: CSADRTGKGFF. In nucleotides, the CDR3 is TGCAGTGCAGATAGGACAGGCAAGGGTTTCTTT.

The V call is TRBV10-3, the J call TRBJ2-7, with no clear D. The V end lost 1 base, the J end lost 0 bases, and 7 bases lay between the germline ends. The CDR3 contains 14 residues. From germline, CDR1 is ENHRY and CDR2 SYGVKD. The CDR3 loop is CAISEYRSSYEQYF. CDR3 DNA sequence: TGTGCCATCAGTGAGTATCGGAGCTCCTACGAGCAGTACTTC.

The rearrangement joins TRBV18 to TRBJ2-7; 7 bases fit TRBD1. Germline CDR1 KGHSH, CDR2 LQKENI. The J segment lost 4 bases and the V segment lost 6 bases, leaving 12 bases of the junction unmatched. The CDR3 contains 15 residues. CDR3 sequence: CASSPTAKGAYEQYF. The CDR3 nucleotides read TGTGCCAGCTCCCCGACGGCAAAGGGGGCTTACGAGCAGTACTTC.

This clone was detected ten times or more. The genes are TRBV5-4 and TRBJ2-7, with 12 nucleotides matching TRBD1. The ends lost 4 bases at V and 7 bases at J; junction bases unmatched: 9. Germline CDR1 SGHNT, CDR2 YYREEE (reference sequence). The CDR3 totals 15 residues. CDR3 protein: CASSTRDRGPKEQYF. The CDR3 region has the DNA TGTGCCAGCAGCACCCGGGACAGGGGGCCTAAAGAGCAGTACTTC.

CDR3 residues: CASSLMSGGATGELFF. Written as DNA, the CDR3 is TGTGCCAGCAGCTTAATGAGCGGGGGGGCCACTGGGGAGCTGTTTTTT. The chain combines TRBV7-2 with TRBJ2-2; 10 bases align to TRBD2. CDR3 length: 16 amino acids. V was clipped by 2 bases and J by 8 bases; unmatched bases: 8. Germline CDR1 and CDR2: SGHTA and FQGNSA.

The chain combines TRBV28 with TRBJ1-2, with D maybe TRBD1 (6 bases). Germline CDR1 reads MDHEN; CDR2 reads SYDVKM. V lost 4 bases to trimming and J lost 3 bases, with 12 bases between them. The CDR3 is 14 amino acids. The CDR3 DNA reads TGTGCCAGCAGTTCAGTCTACAGGGACTATGGCTACACCTTC. Its protein product is CASSSVYRDYGYTF.

Only one count was recorded for this clone. The genes are TRBV6-1 and TRBJ2-6; D gene ambiguous. Germline lookup yields CDR1 MNHNS and CDR2 SASEGT. V was shortened by 1 base and J by 1 base, with 8 bases between the two germline ends. The CDR3 consists of 16 residues. CDR3 coding DNA: TGTGCCAGCAGTGAAGGTTGGGCTTCTGGGGCCAACGTCCTGACTTTC. It specifies CASSEGWASGANVLTF.

This clone came up many times. This chain joins TRBV11-2 and TRBJ1-1; maybe TRBD1 (5 bases). Deletions cut 3 bases from V and 0 bases from J, with 14 bases between. The CDR3 spans 16 residues. Germline CDR1 reads SGHAT; CDR2 reads FQNNGV. The CDR3, as DNA: TGTGCCAGCAGCTTTGAAAGGACACGCATGAACACTGAAGCTTTCTTT. Translating gives CASSFERTRMNTEAFF.

The chain links TRBV5-1 to TRBJ2-1; TRBD1 matches 9 bases. Germline assignment: CDR1 SGHRS and CDR2 YFSETQ. The ends lost 0 bases at V and 6 bases at J; junction bases unmatched: 4. The length of the CDR3 is 15 residues. DNA of the CDR3: TGCGCCAGCAGCTTGGACAGGGGGCGTTTCAATGAGCAGTTCTTC. Protein: CASSLDRGRFNEQFF.

The genes are TRBV9 and TRBJ1-1; D is ambiguous. From germline, CDR1 is SGDLS and CDR2 YYNGEE. This CDR3 region has 14 residues. Between the trimmed V and J ends, which lost 0 bases and 3 bases, there was a span of 9 bases. CDR3 sequence: CASSVGSSDTEAFF. For the CDR3, the DNA is TGTGCCAGCAGCGTAGGGTCCTCGGACACTGAAGCTTTCTTT.

About this clone itself: The same CDR3 also results from other DNA sequences found in this sample. The gene calls are TRBV7-8 and TRBJ2-7; D is uncertain. V dropped 2 bases and J dropped 0 bases, with 8 bases sitting between them. The germline gives CDR1 SGHVS, CDR2 FQNEAQ. The CDR3 is 14 amino acids. The CDR3 nucleotides are TGTGCCAGCAGCTTACGGTCTAGCTCCTACGAGCAGTACTTC. It translates to CASSLRSSSYEQYF.

This chain joins TRBV7-9 and TRBJ1-1; 9 positions match TRBD1. The V and J ends lost 5 bases and 0 bases, in that order; junction bases with no gene match: 7. The CDR3 has 16 amino acids. Germline V gene lookup returns CDR1 SEHNR and CDR2 FQNEAQ (reference sequence). CDR3 region: CASSPGQGPLNTEAFF. CDR3 in DNA: TGTGCCAGCAGCCCCGGACAGGGGCCCCTGAACACTGAAGCTTTCTTT. Full variable domain (outside the CDR3, taken from reference TRBV7-9 and TRBJ1-1): DTGVSQNPRHKITKRGQNVTFRCDPISEHNRLYWYRQTLGQGPEFLTYFQNEAQLEKSRLLSDRFSAERPKGSFSTLEIQRTEQGDSAMYLCASSPGQGPLNTEAFFGQGTRLTVV.

The J gene is TRBJ1-1, the V gene TRBV19, with D possibly being TRBD1 (5 bases). V was trimmed by 7 bases and J by 1 base, leaving 22 bases between them. This CDR3 is built from 17 residues. CDR1 is LNHDA and CDR2 is SQIVND in the germline V gene (reference sequence). CDR3 nucleotides: TGTGCCAGTACCCTCTCCGACAGCCTCAGATGGAACACTGAAGCTTTCTTT. Protein product: CASTLSDSLRWNTEAFF.

V usage is TRBV25-1 and J usage is TRBJ1-4; D gene ambiguous. Germline V lookup: CDR1 MGHDK, CDR2 SYGVNS. Trimming left V 7 bases short and J 2 bases short, with 14 bases between. The CDR3 is 15 residues long. The CDR3 nucleotides read TGTGCCAGCACCCCTTTCGCGGGGACTAATGAAAAACTGTTTTTT. This gives the protein CASTPFAGTNEKLFF.

This chain uses TRBV2 with TRBJ2-5; no reliable D call. The CDR3 contains 12 residues. Germline V lookup: CDR1 SNHLY, CDR2 FYNNEI. The ends were cut back, 7 bases at V and 5 bases at J, with 11 bases in the middle. This CDR3 is CASKVSRETQYF. CDR3 bases: TGTGCCAGCAAGGTTAGCCGCGAGACCCAGTACTTC.

The rearrangement uses TRBV28 and TRBJ1-2, with 7 bases matching TRBD1. After removal of 5 bases from V and 4 bases from J, the junction contained 1 base not matched to a gene. This CDR3 has 12 amino acids. Germline CDR1 and CDR2: MDHEN and SYDVKM. In DNA form, the CDR3 reads TGTGCCAGCAGTGGACAGGTCTATGGCTACACCTTC. This codes for CASSGQVYGYTF.

The chain uses TRBV10-3 and TRBJ2-7; D possibly corresponds to TRBD2 (6 bases). The CDR3 has 13 residues. V was trimmed by 6 bases and J by 6 bases, leaving 15 bases between them. Germline V lookup: CDR1 ENHRY, CDR2 SYGVKD. The CDR3 DNA reads as TGTGCCATCAGGTTGCAGGGACTTTCCGAGCAGTACTTC. Its translation: CAIRLQGLSEQYF.

The gene calls are TRBV5-1 and TRBJ2-2; a possible D gene is TRBD2 (5 bases). Between the trimmed V and J ends, which lost 7 bases and 8 bases, there was a span of 18 bases. The CDR3 extends over 14 amino acids. Germline assignment: CDR1 SGHRS and CDR2 YFSETQ. CDR3 sequence reads: CASGLRAGMGELFF. The CDR3 DNA follows: TGCGCCAGCGGTCTCCGGGCGGGTATGGGGGAGCTGTTTTTT.

CDR3 residues: CASSQRTGLYPEAFF. Here the CDR3 DNA reads TGTGCCAGCAGTCAACGGACAGGCCTGTATCCTGAAGCTTTCTTT. The chain combines TRBV28 with TRBJ1-1; 7 bases are shared with TRBD1. Germline trimming cut 5 bases from V and 6 bases from J; bases unmatched to any gene: 12. In germline, CDR1 is MDHEN, CDR2 SYDVKM. CDR3 size: 15 residues.

The chain is built from TRBV20-1 and TRBJ2-2; 7 bases fit TRBD2. The CDR3 runs to 15 residues. From germline, CDR1 is DFQATT and CDR2 SNEGSKA (reference sequence). V dropped 3 bases and J dropped 3; count of bases not matched to a gene: 7. CDR3 region: CSASHRGGYTGELFF. CDR3 DNA: TGCAGTGCTAGTCACCGCGGGGGTTACACCGGGGAGCTGTTTTTT.

CDR3 in DNA: TGTGCCAGCAGCCAAGGGTTACGACACCAGGACTACGAGCAGTACTTC. Its protein is CASSQGLRHQDYEQYF. The genes are TRBV4-2 and TRBJ2-7; no reliable D call. Germline values: CDR1 LGHNA, CDR2 YNFKEQ. CDR3 size: 16 residues. V shed 1 base and J shed 3 bases, with 16 bases lying between them.